In this sample, the clone carrying this TCR beta chain turned up once. Its antigen is still unknown. This entry belongs to a study of T-cell memory formation after mild COVID-19. UMIs and sample barcodes were carried by the TCR alpha and TCR beta cDNA libraries that 5'RACE produced using constant-segment primers. Via MiXCR, TCRdb re-called the 5' RACE reads, giving one row per CDR3 protein. The sample consists of 400,000 or so distinct CDR3 sequences, 20% of them appearing once. General study results and limits: Among contracting clones, CD4+ were mainly CM/EM and CD8+ enriched in EMRA.

Germline V lookup: CDR1 SEHNR, CDR2 FQNEAQ (reference sequence). The V and J ends lost 4 bases and 5 bases respectively, with 6 bases between them. The CDR3 has 13 amino acids. The clonotype was recovered from an adult woman who had mild COVID-19 (a few samples of this study predate the infection). Cell type and time point are not known. The rearrangement joins TRBV7-9 to TRBJ1-6; no definite D call. The sequenced sample was PBMCs or a T cell subset sorted from them (not recorded which). In nucleotides, the CDR3 is TGTGCCAGCAGCTCGACGGATAATTCACCCCTCCACTTT. Translation gives CASSSTDNSPLHF.